Described below is a single T cell receptor (beta chain) sequence and its context. The sample holds a few counts of this clone. The antigen this receptor binds is unknown. Within one base of it there is no much larger clone, and no base qualities were kept. The sample belongs to a study of memory CD4+ T cells and cytomegalovirus serostatus (dated by TCRdb to 2018 to 2020). For the wider study: The cohort comprised about 33 healthy Belgian adults, 9 CMV seropositive and around 24 CMV seronegative. To replicate a published TCR-based CMV serostatus classifier, the researchers sequenced the CD4+ memory TCRbeta repertoires of a Belgian cohort whose cytomegalovirus serostatus was known. General study outcomes and caveats: For predicting CMV serostatus, the median bootstrapped AUC was about 0.95 using the original framework and roughly 0.91 using a US-trained random forest. Among the roughly 160 previously reported CMV-associated TCRbeta sequences, about 71 showed up in the CD4+ memory repertoires, with each one found in between one and five individuals. A median bootstrapped AUC of roughly 0.95 with a 95% CI of 0.76-1.00 was achieved on the Belgian cohort by the original-framework classifier. Only CD4+CD45RO+ memory cells were sequenced, unlike the original study, which covered naive and memory CD4+ and CD8+ populations. The results were interpreted as suggesting that the CMV-associated TCR signature is largely present in the CD4+ memory repertoire.

Genomic DNA was extracted from sorted cells with the Quick-DNA Microprep Kit. TCRbeta DNA was amplified with the immunoSEQ hsTCRbeta kit following the manufacturer's protocol. An Illumina MiSeq instrument was used to sequence the TCRbeta libraries. As for the original processing: After out-of-frame sequences were removed, some 2 million distinct TCRbeta sequences remained, averaging about 66,813 per individual. Each individual was scored according to the count of approximately 170 previously reported CMV-associated TCRbeta sequences and the total productive distinct TCRbeta count. A beta-binomial model was reimplemented in Python, and scikit-learn random forests with default parameters were trained on US cohort data. Classifier performance on the Belgian cohort was summarized as median AUC with percentile confidence intervals over 10,000 bootstrap iterations. What TCRdb holds here is the immuneACCESS table cut down to in-frame rearrangements. Part of the clones is not present; checked against another copy, under half of the missing clones reflect an unresolved V gene, and the others are unexplained. V, J and clone size were drawn from that table, and D and trimming were deduced from the DNA. The table for this sample lists roughly 48,000 clones; over 60% of them were counted only once. The ten largest clones capture roughly 1.4% of the sample.

The V end gives up 4 bases and the J end 6 bases, leaving 5 bases in the junction not matched to a gene. CDR1 and CDR2 are read off the germline V gene as MDHEN and SYDVKM. The cysteine opens and the phenylalanine closes a CDR3 of 15 amino acids. This entry keeps only the CDR3 DNA: 45 bases, framed from base 1. A FACSAria II was used to sort memory CD4+ T cells, defined as single viable CD3+CD4+CD8-CD45RO+ cells. To determine CMV serostatus, a Roche Elecsys assay was used that detects serum IgG against CMV pp150, pp28, p38 and p52. Once the samples were thawed, total CD4+ T cells were enriched through positive selection using CD4 magnetic microbeads. The samples came from a different study that was designed specifically to examine the CD4+ T cell memory repertoire. Peripheral blood mononuclear cells were isolated and cryopreserved following standard operating procedures; serum was stored at -80 °C. The staining relied on CD3-PerCP (BW264/56), CD4-APC (RPA-T4), CD45RO-PE (UCHT1) and CD8-Pacific Orange (3B5) antibodies, and Sytox blue was used to exclude non-viable cells.

Sequenced sample: memory CD4+ T cells from blood. This sequence was found in an adult in good health and CMV-seropositive. The rearranged segments are TRBV28 and TRBJ2-3, with TRBD2 matching 12 junction bases. The DNA is as follows: TGTGCCAGCAGTTCACTAGCGGGGGGTAGGGATACGCAGTATTTT. It is translated as CASSSLAGGRDTQYF. The CDR3, completed at both ends by the reference TRBV28 and TRBJ2-3 genes, gives the full variable domain DVKVTQSSRYLVKRTGEKVFLECVQDMDHENMFWYRQDPGLGLRLIYFSYDVKMKEKGDIPEGYSVSREKKERFSLILESASTNQTSMYLCASSSLAGGRDTQYFGPGTRLTVL.